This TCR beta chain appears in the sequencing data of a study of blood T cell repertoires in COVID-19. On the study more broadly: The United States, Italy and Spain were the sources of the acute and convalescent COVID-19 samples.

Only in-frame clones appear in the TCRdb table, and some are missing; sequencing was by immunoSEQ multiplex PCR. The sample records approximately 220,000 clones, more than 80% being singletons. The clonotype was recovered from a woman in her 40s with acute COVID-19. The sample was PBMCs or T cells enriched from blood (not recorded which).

The CDR3, as DNA: TGTGCCAGCAGACAGGGTGGCACTGAAGCTTTCTTT. This translates into CASRQGGTEAFF. The J gene is TRBJ1-1, the V gene TRBV19; 7 nucleotides align to TRBD1. Trimming at V came to 9 bases and at J to 4 bases, leaving 5 bases not matched to a gene. Germline V gene data show CDR1 as LNHDA and CDR2 as SQIVND (reference sequence). The CDR3 has 12 amino acids.